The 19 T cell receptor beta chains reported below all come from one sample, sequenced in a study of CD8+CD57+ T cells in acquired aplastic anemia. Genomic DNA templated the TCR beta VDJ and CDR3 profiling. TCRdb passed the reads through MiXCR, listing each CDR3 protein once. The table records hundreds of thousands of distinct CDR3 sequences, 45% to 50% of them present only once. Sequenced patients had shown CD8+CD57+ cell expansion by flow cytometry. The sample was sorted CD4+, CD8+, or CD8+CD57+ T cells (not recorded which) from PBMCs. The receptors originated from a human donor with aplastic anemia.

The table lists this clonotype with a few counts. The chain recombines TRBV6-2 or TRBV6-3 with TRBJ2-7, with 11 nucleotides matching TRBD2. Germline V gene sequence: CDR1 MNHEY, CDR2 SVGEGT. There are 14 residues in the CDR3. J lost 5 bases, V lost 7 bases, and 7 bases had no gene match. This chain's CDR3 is CASNLLAGVDEQYF. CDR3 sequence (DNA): TGTGCCAGCAACTTACTAGCGGGGGTCGACGAGCAGTACTTC.

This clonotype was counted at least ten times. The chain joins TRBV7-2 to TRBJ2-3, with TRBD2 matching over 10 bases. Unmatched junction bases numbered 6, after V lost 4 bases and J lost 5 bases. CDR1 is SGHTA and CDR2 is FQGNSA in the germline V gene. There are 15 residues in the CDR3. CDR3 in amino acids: CASSSQRGGLDTQYF. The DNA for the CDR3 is TGTGCCAGCAGCTCCCAGCGGGGGGGCCTAGATACGCAGTATTTT.

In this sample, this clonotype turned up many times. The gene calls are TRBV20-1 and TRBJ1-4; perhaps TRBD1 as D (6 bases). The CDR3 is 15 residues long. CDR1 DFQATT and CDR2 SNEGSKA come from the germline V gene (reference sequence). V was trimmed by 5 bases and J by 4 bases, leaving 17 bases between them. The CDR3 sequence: CSAEETQGINEKLFF. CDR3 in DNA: TGCAGTGCTGAGGAAACACAGGGTATTAATGAAAAACTGTTTTTT.

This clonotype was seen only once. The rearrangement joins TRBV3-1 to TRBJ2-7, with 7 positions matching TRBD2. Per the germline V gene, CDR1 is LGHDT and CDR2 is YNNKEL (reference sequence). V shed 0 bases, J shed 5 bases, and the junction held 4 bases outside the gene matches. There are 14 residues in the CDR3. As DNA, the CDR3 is TGTGCCAGCAGCCAAGAGCGGGAGAGAGACGAGCAGTACTTC. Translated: CASSQERERDEQYF.

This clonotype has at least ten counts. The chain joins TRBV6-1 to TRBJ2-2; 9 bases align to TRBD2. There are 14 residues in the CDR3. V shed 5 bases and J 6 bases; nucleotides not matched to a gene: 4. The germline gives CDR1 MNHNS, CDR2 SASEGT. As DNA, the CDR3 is TGTGCCAGCAGTTCTAGCGGGGAGGCCGGGGAGCTGTTTTTT. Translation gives CASSSSGEAGELFF.

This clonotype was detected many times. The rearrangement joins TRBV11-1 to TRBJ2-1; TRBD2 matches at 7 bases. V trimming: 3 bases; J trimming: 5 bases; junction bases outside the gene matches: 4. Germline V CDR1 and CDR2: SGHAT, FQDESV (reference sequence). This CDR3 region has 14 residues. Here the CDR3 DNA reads TGTGCCAGCAGCTTGGGCGGGAGCCACAATGAGCAGTTCTTC. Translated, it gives CASSLGGSHNEQFF.

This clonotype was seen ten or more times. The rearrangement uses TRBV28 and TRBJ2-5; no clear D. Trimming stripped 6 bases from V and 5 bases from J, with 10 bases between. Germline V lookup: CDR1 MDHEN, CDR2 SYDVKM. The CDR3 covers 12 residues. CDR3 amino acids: CASSMGWETQYF. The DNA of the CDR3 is TGTGCCAGCAGCATGGGGTGGGAGACCCAGTACTTC.

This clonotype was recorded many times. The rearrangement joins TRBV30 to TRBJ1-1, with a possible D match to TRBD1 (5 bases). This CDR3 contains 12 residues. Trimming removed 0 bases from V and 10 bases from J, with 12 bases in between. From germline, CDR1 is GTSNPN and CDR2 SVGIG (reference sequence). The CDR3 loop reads CAWSVGPPLAFF. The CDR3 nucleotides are TGTGCCTGGAGTGTGGGACCCCCCCTAGCTTTCTTT. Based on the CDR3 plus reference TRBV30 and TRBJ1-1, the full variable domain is SQTIHQWPATLVQPVGSPLSLECTVEGTSNPNLYWYRQAAGRGLQLLFYSVGIGQISSEVPQNLSASRPQDRQFILSSKKLLLSDSGFYLCAWSVGPPLAFFGQGTRLTVV.

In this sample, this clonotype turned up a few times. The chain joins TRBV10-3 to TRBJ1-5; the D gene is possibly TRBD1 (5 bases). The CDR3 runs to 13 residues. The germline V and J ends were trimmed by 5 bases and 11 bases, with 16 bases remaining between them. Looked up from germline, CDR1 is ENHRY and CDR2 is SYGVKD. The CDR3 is CAISSIDSRSQHF. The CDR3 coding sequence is TGTGCCATCAGTTCGATCGACAGCCGGTCCCAGCATTTT.

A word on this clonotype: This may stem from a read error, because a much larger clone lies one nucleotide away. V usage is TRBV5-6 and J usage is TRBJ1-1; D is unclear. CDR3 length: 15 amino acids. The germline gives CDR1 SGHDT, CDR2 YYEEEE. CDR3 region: CASSLVQTVNTKAFF. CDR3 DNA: TGTGCCAGCAGCTTGGTCCAGACGGTGAACACTAAAGCTTTCTTT.

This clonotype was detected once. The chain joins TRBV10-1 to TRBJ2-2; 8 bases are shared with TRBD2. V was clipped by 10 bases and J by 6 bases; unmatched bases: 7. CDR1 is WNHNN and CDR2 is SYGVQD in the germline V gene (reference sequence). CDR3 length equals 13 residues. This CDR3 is CATQATSAGELFF. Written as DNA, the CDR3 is TGCGCCACCCAGGCGACTAGCGCCGGGGAGCTGTTTTTT.

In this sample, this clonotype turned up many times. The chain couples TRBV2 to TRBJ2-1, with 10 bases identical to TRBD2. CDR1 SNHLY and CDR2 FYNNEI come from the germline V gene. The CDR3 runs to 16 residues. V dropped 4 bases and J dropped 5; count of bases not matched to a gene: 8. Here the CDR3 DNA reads TGTGCCAGCAGTGGAGAGAGGACTAGCGGTAACAATGAGCAGTTCTTC. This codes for CASSGERTSGNNEQFF. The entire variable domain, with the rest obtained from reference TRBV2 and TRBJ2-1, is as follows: EPEVTQTPSHQVTQMGQEVILRCVPISNHLYFYWYRQILGQKVEFLVSFYNNEISEKSEIFDDQFSVERPDGSNFTLKIRSTKLEDSAMYFCASSGERTSGNNEQFFGPGTRLTVL.

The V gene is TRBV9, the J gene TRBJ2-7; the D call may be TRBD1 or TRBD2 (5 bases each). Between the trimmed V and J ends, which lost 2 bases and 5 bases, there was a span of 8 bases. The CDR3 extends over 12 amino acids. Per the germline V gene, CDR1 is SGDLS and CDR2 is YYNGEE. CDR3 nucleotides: TGTGCCAGCAGCGTGGGGGTCGACGAGCAGTACTTC. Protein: CASSVGVDEQYF. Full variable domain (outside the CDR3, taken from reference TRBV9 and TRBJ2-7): DSGVTQTPKHLITATGQRVTLRCSPRSGDLSVYWYQQSLDQGLQFLIQYYNGEERAKGNILERFSAQQFPDLHSELNLSSLELGDSALYFCASSVGVDEQYFGPGTRLTVT.

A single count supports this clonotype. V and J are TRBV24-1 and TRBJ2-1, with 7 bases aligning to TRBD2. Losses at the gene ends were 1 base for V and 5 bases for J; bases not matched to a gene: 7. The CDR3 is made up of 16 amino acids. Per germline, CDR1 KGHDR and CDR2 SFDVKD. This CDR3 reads CATSDFTAGDNNEQFF. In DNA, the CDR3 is TGTGCCACCAGTGATTTTACCGCGGGAGACAACAATGAGCAGTTCTTC.

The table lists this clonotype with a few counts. CDR3 sequence reads: CASSLGLGGREQFF. The CDR3 DNA sequence: TGTGCCAGCAGTTTGGGACTGGGGGGGAGGGAGCAGTTCTTC. This rearrangement joins TRBV12-3 or TRBV12-4 to TRBJ2-1, with TRBD2 identical over 7 bases. V lost 3 bases to trimming and J lost 10 bases; unmatched junction nucleotides: 9. This CDR3 spans 14 amino acids.

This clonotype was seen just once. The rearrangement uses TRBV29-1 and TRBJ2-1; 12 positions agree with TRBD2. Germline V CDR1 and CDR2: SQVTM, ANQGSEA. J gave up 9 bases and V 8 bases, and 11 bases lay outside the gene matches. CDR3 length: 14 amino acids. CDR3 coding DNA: TGCAGCTTTGCAAAGACTAGCGGGAGACCTGAGCAGTTCTTC. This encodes CSFAKTSGRPEQFF.

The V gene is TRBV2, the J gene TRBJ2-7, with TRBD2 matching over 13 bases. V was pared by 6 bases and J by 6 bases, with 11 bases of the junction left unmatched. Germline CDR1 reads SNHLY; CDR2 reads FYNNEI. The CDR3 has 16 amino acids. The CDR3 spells CASSQGLAGAGGEQYF. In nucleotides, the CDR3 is TGTGCCAGCAGCCAAGGACTAGCGGGAGCTGGGGGCGAGCAGTACTTC.

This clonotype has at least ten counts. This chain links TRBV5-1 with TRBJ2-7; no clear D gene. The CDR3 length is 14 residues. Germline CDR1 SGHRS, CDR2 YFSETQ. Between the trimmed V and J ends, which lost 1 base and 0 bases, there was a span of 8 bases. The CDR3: CASSLFISSYEQYF. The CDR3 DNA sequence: TGCGCCAGCAGCTTGTTCATCAGCTCCTACGAGCAGTACTTC.

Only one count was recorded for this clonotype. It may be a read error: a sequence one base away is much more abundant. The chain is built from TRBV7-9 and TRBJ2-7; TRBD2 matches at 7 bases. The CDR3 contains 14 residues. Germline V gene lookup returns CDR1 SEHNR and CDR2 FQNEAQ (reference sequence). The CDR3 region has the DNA TGTGCCAGCAGTTCGAAAAGCGGGACTTGGGAGCAGTGCTTC. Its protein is CASSSKSGTWEQCF.